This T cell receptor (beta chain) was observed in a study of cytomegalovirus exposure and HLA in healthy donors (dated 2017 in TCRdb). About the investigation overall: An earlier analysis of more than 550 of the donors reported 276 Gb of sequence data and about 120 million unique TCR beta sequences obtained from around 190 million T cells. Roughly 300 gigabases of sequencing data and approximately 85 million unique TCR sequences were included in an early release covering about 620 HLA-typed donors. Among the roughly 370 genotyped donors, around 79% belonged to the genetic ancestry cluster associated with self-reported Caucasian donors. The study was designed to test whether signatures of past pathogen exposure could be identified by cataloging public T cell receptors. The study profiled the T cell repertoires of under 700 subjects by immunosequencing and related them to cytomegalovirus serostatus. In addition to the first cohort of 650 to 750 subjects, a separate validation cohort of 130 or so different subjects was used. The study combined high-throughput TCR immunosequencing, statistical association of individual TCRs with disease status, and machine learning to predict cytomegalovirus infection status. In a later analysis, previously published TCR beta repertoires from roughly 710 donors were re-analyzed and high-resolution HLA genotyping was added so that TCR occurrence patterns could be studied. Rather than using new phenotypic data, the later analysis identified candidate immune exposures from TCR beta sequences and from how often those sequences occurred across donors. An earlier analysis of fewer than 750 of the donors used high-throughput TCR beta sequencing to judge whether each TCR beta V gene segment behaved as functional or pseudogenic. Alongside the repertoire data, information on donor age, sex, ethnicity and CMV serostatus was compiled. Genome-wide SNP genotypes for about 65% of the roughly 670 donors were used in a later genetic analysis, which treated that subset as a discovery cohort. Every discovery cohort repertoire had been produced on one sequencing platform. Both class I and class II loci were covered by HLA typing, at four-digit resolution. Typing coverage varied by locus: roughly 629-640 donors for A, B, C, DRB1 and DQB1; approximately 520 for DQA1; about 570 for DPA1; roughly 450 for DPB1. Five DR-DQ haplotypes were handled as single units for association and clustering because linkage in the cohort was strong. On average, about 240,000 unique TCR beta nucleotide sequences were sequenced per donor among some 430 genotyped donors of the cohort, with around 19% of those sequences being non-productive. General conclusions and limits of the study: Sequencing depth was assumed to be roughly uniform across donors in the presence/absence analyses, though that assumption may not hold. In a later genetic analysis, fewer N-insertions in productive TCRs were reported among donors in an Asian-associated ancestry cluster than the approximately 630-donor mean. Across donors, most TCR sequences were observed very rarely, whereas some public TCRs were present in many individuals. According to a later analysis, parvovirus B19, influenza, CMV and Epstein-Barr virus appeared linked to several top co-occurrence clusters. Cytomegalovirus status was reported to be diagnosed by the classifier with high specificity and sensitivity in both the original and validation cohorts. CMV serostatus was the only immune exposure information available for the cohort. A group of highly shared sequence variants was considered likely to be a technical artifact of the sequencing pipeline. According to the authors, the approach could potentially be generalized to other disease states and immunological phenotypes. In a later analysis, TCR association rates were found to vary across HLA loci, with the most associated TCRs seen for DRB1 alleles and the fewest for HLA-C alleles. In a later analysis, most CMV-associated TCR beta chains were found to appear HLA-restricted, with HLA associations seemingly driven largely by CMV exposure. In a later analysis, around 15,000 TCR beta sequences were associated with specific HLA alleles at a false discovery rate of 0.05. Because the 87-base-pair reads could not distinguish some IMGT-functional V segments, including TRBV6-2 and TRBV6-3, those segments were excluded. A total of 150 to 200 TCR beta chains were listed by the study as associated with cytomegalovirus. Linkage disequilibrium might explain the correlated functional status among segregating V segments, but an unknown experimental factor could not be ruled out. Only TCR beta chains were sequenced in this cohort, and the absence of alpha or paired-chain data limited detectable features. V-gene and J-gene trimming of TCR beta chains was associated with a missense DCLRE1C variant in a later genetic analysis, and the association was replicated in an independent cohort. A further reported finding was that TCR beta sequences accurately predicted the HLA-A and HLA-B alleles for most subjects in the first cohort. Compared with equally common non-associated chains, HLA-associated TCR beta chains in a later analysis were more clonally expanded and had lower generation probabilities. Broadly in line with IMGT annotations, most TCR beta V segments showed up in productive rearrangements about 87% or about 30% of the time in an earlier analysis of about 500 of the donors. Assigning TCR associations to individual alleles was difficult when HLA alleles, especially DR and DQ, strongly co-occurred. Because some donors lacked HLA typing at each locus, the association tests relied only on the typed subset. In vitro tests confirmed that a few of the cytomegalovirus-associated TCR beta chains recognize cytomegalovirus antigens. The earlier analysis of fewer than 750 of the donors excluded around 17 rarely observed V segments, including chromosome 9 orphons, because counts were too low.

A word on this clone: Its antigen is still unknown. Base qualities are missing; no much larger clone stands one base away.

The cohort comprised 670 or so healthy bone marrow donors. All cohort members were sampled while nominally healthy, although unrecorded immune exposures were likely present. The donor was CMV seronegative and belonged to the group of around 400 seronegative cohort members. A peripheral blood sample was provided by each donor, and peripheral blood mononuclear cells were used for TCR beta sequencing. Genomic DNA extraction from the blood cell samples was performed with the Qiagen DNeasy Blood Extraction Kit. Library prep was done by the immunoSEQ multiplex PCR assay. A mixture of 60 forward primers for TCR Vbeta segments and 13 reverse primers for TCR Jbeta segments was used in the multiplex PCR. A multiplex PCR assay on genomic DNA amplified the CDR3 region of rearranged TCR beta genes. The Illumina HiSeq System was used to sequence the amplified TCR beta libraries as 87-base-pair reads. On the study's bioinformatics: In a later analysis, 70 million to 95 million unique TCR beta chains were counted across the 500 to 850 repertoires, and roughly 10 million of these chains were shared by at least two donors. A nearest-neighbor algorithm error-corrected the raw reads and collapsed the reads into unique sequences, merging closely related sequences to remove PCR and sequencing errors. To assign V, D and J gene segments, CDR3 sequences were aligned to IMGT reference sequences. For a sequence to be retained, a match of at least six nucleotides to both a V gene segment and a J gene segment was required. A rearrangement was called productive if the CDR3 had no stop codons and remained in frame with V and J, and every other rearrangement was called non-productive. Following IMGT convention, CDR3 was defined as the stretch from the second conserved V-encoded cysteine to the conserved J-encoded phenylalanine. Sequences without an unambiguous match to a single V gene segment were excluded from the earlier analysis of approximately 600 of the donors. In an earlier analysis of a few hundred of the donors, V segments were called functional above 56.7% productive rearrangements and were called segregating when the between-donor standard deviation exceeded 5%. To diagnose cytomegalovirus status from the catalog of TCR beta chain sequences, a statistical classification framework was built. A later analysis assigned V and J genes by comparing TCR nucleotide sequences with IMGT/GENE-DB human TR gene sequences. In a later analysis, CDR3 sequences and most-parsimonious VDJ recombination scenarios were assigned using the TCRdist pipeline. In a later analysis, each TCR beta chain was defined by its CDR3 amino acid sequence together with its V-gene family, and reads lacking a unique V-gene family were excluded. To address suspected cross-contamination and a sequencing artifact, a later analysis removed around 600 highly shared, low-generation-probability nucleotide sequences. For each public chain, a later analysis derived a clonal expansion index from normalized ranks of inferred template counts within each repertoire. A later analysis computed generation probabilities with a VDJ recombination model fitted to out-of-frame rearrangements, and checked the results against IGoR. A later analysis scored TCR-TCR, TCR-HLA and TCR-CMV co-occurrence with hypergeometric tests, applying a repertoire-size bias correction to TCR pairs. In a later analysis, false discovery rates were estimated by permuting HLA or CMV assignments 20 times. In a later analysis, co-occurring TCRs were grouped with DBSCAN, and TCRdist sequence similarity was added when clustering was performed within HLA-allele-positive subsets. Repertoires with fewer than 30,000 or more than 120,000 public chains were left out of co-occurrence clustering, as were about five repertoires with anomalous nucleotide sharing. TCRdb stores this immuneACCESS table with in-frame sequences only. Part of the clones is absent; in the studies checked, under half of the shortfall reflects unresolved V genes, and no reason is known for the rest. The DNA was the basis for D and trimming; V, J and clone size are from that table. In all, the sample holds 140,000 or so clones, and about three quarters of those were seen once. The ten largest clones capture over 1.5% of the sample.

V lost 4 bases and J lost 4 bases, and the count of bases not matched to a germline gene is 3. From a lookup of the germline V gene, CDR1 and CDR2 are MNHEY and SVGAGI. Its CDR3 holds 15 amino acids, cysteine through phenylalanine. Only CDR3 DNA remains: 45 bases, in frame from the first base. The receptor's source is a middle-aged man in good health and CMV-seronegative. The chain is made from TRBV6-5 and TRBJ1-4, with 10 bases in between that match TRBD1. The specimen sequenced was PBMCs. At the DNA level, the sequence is TGTGCCAGCAGTTTTGGGACAGGGGTTAATGAAAAACTGTTTTTT. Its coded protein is CASSFGTGVNEKLFF.